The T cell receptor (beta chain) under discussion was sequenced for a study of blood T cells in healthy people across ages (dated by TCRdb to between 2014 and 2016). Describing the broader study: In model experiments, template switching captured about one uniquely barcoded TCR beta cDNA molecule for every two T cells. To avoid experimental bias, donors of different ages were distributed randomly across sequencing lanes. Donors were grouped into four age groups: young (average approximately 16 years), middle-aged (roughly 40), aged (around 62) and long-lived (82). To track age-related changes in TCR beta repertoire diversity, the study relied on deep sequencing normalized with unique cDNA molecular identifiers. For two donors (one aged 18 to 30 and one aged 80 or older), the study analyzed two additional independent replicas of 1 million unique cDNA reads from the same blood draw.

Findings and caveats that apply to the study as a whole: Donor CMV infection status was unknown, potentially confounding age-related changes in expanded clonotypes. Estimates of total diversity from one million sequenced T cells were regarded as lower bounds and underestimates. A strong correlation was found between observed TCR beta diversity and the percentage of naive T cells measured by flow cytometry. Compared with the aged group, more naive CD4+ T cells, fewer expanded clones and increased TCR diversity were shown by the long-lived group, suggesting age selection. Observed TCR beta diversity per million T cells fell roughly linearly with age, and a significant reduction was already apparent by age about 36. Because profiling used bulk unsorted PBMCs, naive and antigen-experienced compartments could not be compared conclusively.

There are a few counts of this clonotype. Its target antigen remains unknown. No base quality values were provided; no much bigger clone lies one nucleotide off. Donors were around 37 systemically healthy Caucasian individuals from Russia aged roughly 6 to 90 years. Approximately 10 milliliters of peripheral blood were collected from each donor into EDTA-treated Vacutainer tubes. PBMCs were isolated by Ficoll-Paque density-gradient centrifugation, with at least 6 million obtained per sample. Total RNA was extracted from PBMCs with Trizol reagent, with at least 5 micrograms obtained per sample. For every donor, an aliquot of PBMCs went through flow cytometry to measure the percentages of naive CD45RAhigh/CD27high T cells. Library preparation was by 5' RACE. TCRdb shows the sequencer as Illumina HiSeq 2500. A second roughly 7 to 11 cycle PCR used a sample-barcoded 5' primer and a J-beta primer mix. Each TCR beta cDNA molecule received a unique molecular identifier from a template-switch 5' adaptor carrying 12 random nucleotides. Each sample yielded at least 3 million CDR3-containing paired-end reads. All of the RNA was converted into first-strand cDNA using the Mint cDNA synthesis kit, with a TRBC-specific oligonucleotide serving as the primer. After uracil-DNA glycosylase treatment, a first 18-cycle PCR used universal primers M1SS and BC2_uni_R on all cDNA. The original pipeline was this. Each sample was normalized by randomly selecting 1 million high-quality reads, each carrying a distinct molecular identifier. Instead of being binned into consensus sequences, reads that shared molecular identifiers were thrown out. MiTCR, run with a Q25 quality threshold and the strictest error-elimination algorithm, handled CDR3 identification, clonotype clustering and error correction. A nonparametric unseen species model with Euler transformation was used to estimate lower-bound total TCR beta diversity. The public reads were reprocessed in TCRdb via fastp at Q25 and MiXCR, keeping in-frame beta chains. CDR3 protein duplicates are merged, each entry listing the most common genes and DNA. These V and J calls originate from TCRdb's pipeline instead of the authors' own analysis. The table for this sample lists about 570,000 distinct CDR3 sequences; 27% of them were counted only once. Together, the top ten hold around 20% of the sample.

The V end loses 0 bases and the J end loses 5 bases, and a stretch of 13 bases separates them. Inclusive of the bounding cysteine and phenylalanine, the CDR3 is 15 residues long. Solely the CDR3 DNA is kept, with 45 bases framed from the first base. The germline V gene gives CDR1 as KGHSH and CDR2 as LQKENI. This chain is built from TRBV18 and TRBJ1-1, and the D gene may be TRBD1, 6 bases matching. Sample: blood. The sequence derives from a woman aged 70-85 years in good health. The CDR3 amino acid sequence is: CASSPPGAGVTEAFF. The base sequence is TGTGCCAGCTCACCACCTGGAGCAGGGGTTACTGAAGCTTTCTTT.